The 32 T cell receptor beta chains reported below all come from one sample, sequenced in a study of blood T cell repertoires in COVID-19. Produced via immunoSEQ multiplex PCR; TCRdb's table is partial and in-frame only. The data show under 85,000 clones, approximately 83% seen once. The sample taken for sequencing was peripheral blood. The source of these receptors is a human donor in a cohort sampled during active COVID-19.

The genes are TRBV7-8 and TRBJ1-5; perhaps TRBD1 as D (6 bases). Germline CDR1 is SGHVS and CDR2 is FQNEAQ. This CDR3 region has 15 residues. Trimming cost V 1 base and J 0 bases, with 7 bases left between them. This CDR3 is CASSLVGGSNQPQHF. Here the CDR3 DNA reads TGTGCCAGCAGCTTAGTAGGGGGTAGCAATCAGCCCCAGCATTTT.

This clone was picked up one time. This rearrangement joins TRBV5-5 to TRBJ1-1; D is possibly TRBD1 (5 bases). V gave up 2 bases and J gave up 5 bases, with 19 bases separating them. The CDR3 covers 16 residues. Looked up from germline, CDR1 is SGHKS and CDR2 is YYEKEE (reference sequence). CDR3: CASSFAGGDFLTEAFF. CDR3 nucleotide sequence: TGTGCCAGCAGCTTTGCTGGGGGGGACTTCCTGACTGAAGCTTTCTTT.

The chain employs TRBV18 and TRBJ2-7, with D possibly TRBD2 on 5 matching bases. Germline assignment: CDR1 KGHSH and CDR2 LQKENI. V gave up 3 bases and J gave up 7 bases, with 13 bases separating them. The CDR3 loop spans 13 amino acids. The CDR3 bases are TGTGCCAGCTCACCCTCGGACTCGAGGGAGCAGTACTTC. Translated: CASSPSDSREQYF.

CDR3 sequence reads: CASRAGGISTYEQYF. The DNA for the CDR3 is TGTGCCAGCAGGGCCGGCGGAATAAGTACCTACGAGCAGTACTTC. This chain uses TRBV6-5 with TRBJ2-7; D uncertain. V was pared by 6 bases and J by 2 bases, with 17 bases between. This CDR3 comprises 15 residues. Germline CDR1 is MNHEY and CDR2 is SVGAGI.

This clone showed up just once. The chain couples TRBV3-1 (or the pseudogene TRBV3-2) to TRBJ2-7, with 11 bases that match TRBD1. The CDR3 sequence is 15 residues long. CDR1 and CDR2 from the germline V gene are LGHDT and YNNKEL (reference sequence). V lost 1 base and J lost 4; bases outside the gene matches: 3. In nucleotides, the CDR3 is TGTGCCAGCAGCCAAGGAGGGACAGGGGGTTACGAGCAGTACTTC. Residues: CASSQGGTGGYEQYF.

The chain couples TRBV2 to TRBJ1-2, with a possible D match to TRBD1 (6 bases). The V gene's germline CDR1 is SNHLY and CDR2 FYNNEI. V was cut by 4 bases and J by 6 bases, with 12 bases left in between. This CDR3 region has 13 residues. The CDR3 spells CASSVMSGDGYTF. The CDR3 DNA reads TGTGCCAGCAGTGTTATGTCAGGGGATGGCTACACCTTC.

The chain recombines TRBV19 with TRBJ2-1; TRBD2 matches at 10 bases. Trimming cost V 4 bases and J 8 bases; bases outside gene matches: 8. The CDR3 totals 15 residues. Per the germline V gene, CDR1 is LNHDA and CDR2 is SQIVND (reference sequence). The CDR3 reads CASSNSGGAWDEQFF. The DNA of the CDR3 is TGTGCCAGTAGTAACAGCGGGGGGGCCTGGGATGAGCAGTTCTTC.

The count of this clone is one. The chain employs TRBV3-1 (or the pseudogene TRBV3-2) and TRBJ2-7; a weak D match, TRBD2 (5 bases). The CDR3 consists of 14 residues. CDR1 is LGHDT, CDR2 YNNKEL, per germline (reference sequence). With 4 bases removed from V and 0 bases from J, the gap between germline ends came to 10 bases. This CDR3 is CASSPAASSYEQYF. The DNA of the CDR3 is TGTGCCAGCAGCCCAGCGGCTAGCTCCTACGAGCAGTACTTC.

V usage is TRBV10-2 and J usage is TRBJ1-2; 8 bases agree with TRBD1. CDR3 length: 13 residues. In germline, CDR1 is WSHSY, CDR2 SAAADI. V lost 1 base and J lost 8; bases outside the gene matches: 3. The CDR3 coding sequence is TGCGCCAGCAGTGAGTTGGACAGGGACGGCTACACCTTC. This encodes CASSELDRDGYTF.

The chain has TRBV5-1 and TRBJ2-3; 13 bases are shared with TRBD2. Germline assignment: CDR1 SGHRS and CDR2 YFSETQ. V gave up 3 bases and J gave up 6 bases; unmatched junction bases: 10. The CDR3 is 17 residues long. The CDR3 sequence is CASSSGLAGLIRDTQYF. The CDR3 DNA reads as TGCGCCAGCAGCTCGGGACTAGCGGGACTTATTAGGGATACGCAGTATTTT. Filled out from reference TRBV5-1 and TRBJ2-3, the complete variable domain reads KAGVTQTPRYLIKTRGQQVTLSCSPISGHRSVSWYQQTPGQGLQFLFEYFSETQRNKGNFPGRFSGRQFSNSRSEMNVSTLELGDSALYLCASSSGLAGLIRDTQYFGPGTRLTVL.

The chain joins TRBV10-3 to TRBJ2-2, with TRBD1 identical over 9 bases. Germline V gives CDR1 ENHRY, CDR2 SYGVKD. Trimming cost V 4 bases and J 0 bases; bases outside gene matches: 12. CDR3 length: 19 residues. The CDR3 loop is CAISAFLIQGAANTGELFF. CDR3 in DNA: TGTGCCATCAGTGCCTTTCTAATACAGGGGGCCGCGAACACCGGGGAGCTGTTTTTT.

CDR3: CASSLMSASGRDTQYF. CDR3 nucleotides: TGCGCCAGCAGCTTGATGAGTGCTAGCGGGAGGGATACGCAGTATTTT. The chain is built from TRBV5-1 and TRBJ2-3, with 11 bases fitting TRBD2. The junction had 7 bases not matched to a gene; V was cut back by 1 base and J by 6 bases. The CDR3 loop spans 16 amino acids. Germline V gene lookup returns CDR1 SGHRS and CDR2 YFSETQ.

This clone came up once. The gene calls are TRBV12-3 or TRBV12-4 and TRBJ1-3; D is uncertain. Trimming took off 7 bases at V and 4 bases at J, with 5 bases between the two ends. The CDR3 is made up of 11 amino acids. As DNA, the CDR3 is TGTGCCAGCACCAAAGGAAACACCATATATTTT. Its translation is CASTKGNTIYF.

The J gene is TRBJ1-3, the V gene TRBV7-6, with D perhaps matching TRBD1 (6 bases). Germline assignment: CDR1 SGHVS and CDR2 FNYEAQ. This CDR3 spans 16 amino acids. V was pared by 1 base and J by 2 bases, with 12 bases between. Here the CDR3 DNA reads TGTGCCAGCAGCTTAGGGATTCCAGGGGCTGGAAACACCATATATTTT. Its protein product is CASSLGIPGAGNTIYF.

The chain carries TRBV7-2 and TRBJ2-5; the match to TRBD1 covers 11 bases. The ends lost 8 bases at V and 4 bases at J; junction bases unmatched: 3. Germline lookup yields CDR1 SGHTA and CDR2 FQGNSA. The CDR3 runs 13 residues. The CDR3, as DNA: TGTGCCAGCGGGACAGGGGGAGGAGAGACCCAGTACTTC. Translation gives CASGTGGGETQYF.

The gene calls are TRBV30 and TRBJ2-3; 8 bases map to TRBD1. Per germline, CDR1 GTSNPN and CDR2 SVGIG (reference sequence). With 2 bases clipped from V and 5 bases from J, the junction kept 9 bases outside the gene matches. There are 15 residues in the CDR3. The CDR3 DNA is TGTGCCTGGAGTTACGGAGGACAGGGTGAAGATACGCAGTATTTT. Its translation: CAWSYGGQGEDTQYF.

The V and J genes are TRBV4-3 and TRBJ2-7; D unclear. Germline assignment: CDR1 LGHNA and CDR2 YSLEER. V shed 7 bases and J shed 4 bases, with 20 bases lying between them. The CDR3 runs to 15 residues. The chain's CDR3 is CASNHPGQARYEQYF. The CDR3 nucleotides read TGCGCCAGCAATCACCCCGGCCAGGCCCGATACGAGCAGTACTTC.

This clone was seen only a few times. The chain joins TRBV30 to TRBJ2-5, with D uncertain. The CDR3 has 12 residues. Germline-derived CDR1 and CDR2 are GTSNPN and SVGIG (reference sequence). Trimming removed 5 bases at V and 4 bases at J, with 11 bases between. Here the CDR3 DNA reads TGTGCCTGGGTCCGACATGGAGAGACCCAGTACTTC. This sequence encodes CAWVRHGETQYF. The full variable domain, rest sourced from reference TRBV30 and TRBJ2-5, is SQTIHQWPATLVQPVGSPLSLECTVEGTSNPNLYWYRQAAGRGLQLLFYSVGIGQISSEVPQNLSASRPQDRQFILSSKKLLLSDSGFYLCAWVRHGETQYFGPGTRLLVL.

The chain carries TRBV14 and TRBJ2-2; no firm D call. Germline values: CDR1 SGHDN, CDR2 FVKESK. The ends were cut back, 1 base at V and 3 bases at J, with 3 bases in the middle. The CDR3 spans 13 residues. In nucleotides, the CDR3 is TGTGCCAGCAGCCAAGCTTACACCGGGGAGCTGTTTTTT. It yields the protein CASSQAYTGELFF.

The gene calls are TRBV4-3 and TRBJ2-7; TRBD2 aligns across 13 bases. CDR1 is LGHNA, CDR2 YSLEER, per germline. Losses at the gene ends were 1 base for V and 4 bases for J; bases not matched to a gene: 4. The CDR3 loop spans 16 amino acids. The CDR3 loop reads CASSQATSGGSYEQYF. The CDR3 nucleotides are TGCGCCAGCAGCCAAGCGACTAGCGGGGGGTCGTACGAGCAGTACTTC.

The CDR3 loop reads CASSLSTGANSPLHF. Here the CDR3 DNA reads TGTGCCAGCAGCTTATCGACAGGAGCTAATTCACCCCTCCACTTT. The chain employs TRBV7-3 and TRBJ1-6, with D possibly TRBD1 on 6 matching bases. The germline CDR1 and CDR2 sequences are SGHTA and FQGTGA. This CDR3 has 15 residues. Trimming stripped 2 bases from V and 6 bases from J, with 11 bases between.

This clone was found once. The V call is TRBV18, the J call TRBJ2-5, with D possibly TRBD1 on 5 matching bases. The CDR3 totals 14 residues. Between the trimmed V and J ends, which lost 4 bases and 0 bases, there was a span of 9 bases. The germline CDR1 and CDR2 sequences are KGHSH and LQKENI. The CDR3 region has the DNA TGTGCCAGCTCACTTATGGACAACCAAGAGACCCAGTACTTC. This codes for CASSLMDNQETQYF.

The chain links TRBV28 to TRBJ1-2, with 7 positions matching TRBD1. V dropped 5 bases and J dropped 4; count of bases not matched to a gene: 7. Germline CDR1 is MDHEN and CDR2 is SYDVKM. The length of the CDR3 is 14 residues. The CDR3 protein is CASSETGDSYGYTF. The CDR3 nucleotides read TGTGCCAGCAGTGAAACCGGGGACAGCTATGGCTACACCTTC.

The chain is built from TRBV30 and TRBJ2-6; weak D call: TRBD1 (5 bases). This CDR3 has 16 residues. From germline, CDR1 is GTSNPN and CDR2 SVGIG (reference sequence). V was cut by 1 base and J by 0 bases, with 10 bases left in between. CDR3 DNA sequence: TGTGCCTGGAGTGGACAGAGACTCTCTGGGGCCAACGTCCTGACTTTC. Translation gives CAWSGQRLSGANVLTF.

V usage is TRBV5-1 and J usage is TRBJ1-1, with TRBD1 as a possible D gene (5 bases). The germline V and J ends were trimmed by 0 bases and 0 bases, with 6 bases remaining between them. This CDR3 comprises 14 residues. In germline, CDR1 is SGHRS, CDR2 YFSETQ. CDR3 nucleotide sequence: TGCGCCAGCAGCTTGGCAGGGATGAACACTGAAGCTTTCTTT. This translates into CASSLAGMNTEAFF.

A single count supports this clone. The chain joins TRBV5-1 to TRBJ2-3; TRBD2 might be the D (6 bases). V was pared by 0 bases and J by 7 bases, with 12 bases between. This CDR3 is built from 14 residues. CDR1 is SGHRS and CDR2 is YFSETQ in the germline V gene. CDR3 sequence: CASSLEEGPYTQYF. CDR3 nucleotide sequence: TGCGCCAGCAGCTTGGAGGAGGGTCCTTATACGCAGTATTTT. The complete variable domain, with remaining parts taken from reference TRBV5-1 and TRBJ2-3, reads KAGVTQTPRYLIKTRGQQVTLSCSPISGHRSVSWYQQTPGQGLQFLFEYFSETQRNKGNFPGRFSGRQFSNSRSEMNVSTLELGDSALYLCASSLEEGPYTQYFGPGTRLTVL.

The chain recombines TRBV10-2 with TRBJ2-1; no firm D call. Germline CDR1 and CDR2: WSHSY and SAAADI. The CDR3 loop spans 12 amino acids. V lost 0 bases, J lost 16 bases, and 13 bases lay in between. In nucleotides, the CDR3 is TGCGCCAGCAGTGAGTCGAGAGCCCTCATTTTCTTC. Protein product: CASSESRALIFF.

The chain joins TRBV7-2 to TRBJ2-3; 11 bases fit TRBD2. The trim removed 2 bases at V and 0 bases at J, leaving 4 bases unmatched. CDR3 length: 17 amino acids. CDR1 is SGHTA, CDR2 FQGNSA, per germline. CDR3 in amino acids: CASSLRRLAGSTDTQYF. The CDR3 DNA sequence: TGTGCCAGCAGCTTAAGAAGACTAGCGGGGAGCACAGATACGCAGTATTTT.

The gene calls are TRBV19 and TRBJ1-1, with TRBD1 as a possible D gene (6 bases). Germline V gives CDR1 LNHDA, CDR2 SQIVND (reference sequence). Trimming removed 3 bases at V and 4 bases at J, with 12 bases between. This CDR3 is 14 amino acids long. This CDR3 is CASSIPWGLTEAFF. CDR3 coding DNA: TGTGCCAGTAGTATCCCTTGGGGGCTCACTGAAGCTTTCTTT.

CDR3 sequence: CASSLYQGSSYGYTF. CDR3 sequence (DNA): TGTGCCAGCAGCTTGTACCAGGGCTCGTCCTATGGCTACACCTTC. J is TRBJ1-2 and V is TRBV5-4, with TRBD1 as a possible D gene (5 bases). There are 15 residues in the CDR3. Germline V gives CDR1 SGHNT, CDR2 YYREEE (reference sequence). V lost 1 base and J 4 bases, leaving 14 bases between the germline ends.

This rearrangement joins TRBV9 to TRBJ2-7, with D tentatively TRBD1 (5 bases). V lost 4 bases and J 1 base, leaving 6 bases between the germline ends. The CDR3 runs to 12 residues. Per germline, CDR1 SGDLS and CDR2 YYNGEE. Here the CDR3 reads CASSPGSYEQYF. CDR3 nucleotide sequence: TGTGCCAGCAGCCCAGGGTCCTACGAGCAGTACTTC.

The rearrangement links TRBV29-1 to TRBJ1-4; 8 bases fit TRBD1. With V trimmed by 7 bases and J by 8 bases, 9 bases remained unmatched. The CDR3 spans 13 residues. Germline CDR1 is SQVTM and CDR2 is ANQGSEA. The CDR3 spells CSAATGVGEKLFF. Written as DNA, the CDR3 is TGCAGCGCTGCGACAGGGGTTGGCGAAAAACTGTTTTTT.